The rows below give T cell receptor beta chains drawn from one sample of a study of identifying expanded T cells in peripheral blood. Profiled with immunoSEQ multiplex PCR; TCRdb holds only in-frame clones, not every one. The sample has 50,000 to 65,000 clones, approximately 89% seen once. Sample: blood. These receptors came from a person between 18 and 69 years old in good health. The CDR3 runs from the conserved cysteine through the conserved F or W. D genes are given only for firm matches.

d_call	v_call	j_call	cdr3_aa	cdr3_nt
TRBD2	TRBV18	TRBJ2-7	CASSPGGGRYEQYF	TGTGCCAGCTCACCCGGGGGAGGGCGCTACGAGCAGTACTTC
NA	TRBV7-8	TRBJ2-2	CASSSTTANTGELFF	TGTGCCAGCAGCTCCACGACAGCGAACACCGGGGAGCTGTTTTTT
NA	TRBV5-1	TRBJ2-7	CASSWTAGGVYEQYF	TGCGCCAGCAGCTGGACGGCGGGCGGGGTCTACGAGCAGTACTTC
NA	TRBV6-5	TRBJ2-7	CASRRAYEQYF	TGTGCCAGCAGACGTGCCTACGAGCAGTACTTC
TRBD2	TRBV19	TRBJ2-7	CASSLGLAFSYEQYF	TGTGCCAGTAGTTTAGGACTAGCGTTTTCCTACGAGCAGTACTTC
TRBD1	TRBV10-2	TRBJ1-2	CASSGGNRGRTYGYTF	TGCGCCAGCAGTGGGGGCAACAGGGGGCGGACCTATGGCTACACCTTC
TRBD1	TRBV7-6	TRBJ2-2	CASSPHPQGALGELFF	TGTGCCAGCAGCCCCCACCCACAGGGGGCATTAGGGGAGCTGTTTTTT
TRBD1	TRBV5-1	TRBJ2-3	CASSLHGQGESTDTQYF	TGCGCCAGCAGCCTACACGGACAGGGGGAAAGCACAGATACGCAGTATTTT
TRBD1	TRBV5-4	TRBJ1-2	CASNPGGNYGYTF	TGTGCCAGCAATCCAGGGGGTAACTATGGCTACACCTTC
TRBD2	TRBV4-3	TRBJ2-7	CASSQFQTSGGAQYF	TGCGCCAGCAGCCAGTTCCAGACTAGCGGTGGAGCGCAGTACTTC
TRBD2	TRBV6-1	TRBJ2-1	CASSGQAGGVIGEQFF	TGTGCCAGCAGTGGTCAGGCGGGAGGAGTGATCGGTGAGCAGTTCTTC
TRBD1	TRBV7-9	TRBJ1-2	CASSLVSPGQGSGYTF	TGTGCCAGCAGCTTAGTATCCCCGGGACAGGGAAGCGGCTACACCTTC
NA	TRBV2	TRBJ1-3	CASRVTWSTIYF	TGTGCCAGCAGGGTGACGTGGAGCACCATATATTTT
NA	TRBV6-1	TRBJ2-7	CASSADWTEQYF	TGTGCCAGCAGTGCGGACTGGACGGAGCAGTACTTC
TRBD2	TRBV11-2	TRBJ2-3	CASSLGSGVADTQYF	TGTGCCAGCAGCTTAGGGAGCGGGGTGGCAGATACGCAGTATTTT